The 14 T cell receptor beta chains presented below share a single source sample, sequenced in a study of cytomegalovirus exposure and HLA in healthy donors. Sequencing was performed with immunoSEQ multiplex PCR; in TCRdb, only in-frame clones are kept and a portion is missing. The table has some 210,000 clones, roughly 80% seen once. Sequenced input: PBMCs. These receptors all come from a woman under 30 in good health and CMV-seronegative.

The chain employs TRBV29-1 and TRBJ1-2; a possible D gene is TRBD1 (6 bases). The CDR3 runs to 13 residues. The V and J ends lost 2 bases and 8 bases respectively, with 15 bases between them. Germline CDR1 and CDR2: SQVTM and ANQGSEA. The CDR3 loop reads CSVEPYRVSGYTF. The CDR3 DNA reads TGCAGCGTTGAACCGTACAGGGTTTCAGGCTACACCTTC.

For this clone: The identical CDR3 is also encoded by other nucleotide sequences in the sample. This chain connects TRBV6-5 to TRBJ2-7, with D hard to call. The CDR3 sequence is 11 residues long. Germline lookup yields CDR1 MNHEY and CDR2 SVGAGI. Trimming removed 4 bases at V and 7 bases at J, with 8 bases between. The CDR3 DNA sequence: TGTGCCAGCAGTTCCGGAGTAGAGCAGTACTTC. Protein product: CASSSGVEQYF.

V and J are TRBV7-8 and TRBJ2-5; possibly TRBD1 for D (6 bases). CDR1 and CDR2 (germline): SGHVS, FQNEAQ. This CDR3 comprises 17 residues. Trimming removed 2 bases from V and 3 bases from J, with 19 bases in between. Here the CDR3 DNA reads TGTGCCAGCAGCTTATCGTGGGGGCGCGGACCTAAAGAGACCCAGTACTTC. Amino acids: CASSLSWGRGPKETQYF.

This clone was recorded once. The CDR3 loop reads CASSPNRPGQGAETQYF. In DNA form, the CDR3 reads TGTGCCAGCAGCCCTAATCGACCGGGACAGGGGGCAGAGACCCAGTACTTC. The chain is built from TRBV7-9 and TRBJ2-5; 12 bases are a match to TRBD1. With 5 bases clipped from V and 4 bases from J, the junction kept 11 bases outside the gene matches. Per the germline V gene, CDR1 is SEHNR and CDR2 is FQNEAQ (reference sequence). The CDR3 extends over 17 amino acids.

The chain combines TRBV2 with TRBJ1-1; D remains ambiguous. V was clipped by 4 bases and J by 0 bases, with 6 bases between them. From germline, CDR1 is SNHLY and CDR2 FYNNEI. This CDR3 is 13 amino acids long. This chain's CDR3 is CASSGSMNTEAFF. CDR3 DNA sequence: TGTGCCAGCAGTGGATCAATGAACACTGAAGCTTTCTTT. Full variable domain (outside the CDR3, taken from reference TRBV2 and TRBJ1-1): EPEVTQTPSHQVTQMGQEVILRCVPISNHLYFYWYRQILGQKVEFLVSFYNNEISEKSEIFDDQFSVERPDGSNFTLKIRSTKLEDSAMYFCASSGSMNTEAFFGQGTRLTVV.

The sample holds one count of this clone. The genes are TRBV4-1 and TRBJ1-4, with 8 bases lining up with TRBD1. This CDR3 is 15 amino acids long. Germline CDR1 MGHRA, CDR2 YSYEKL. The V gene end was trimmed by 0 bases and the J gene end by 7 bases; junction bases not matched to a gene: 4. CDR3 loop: CASSQEGTGSEKLFF. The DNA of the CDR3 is TGCGCCAGCAGCCAAGAAGGGACAGGAAGTGAAAAACTGTTTTTT.

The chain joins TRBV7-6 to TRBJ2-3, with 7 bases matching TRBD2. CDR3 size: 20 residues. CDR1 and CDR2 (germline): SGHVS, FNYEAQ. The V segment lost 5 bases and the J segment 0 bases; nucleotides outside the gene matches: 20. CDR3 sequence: CASSPLVEGGSSSSTDTQYF. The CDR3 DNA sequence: TGTGCCAGCAGCCCCCTGGTGGAGGGCGGGAGCAGCTCTAGCACAGATACGCAGTATTTT.

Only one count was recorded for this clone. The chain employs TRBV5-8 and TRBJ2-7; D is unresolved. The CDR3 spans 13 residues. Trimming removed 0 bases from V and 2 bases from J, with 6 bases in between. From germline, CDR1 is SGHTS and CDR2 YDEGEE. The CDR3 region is CASSLGGPYEQYF. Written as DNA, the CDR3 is TGTGCCAGCAGCTTGGGGGGTCCCTACGAGCAGTACTTC.

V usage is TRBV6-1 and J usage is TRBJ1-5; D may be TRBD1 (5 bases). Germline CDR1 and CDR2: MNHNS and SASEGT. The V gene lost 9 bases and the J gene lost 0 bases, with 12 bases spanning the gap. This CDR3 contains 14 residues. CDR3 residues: CASGTADSNQPQHF. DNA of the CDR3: TGTGCCAGTGGGACCGCAGATAGCAATCAGCCCCAGCATTTT.

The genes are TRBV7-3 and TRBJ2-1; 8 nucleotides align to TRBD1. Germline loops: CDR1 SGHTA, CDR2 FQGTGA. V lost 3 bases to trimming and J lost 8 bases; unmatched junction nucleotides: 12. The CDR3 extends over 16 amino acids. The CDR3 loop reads CASSFTGTGSPDEQFF. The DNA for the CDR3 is TGTGCCAGCAGCTTCACCGGGACAGGATCCCCCGATGAGCAGTTCTTC.

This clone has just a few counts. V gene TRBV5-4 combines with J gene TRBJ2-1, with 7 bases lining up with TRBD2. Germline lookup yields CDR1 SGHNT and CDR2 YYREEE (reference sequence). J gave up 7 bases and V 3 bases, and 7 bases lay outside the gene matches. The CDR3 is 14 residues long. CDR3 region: CASSYRLASNEQFF. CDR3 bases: TGTGCCAGCAGCTACAGACTAGCCTCAAATGAGCAGTTCTTC.

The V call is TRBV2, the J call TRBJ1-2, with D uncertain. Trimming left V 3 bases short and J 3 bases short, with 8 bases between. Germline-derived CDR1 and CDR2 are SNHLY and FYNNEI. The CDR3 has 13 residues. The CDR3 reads CASSDEGDYGYTF. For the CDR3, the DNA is TGTGCCAGCAGTGATGAGGGCGACTATGGCTACACCTTC.

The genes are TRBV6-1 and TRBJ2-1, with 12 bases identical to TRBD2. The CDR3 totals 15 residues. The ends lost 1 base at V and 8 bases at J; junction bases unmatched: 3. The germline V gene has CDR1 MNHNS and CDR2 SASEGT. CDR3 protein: CASSEGTSGIDEQFF. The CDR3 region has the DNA TGTGCCAGCAGTGAAGGGACTAGCGGGATCGATGAGCAGTTCTTC.

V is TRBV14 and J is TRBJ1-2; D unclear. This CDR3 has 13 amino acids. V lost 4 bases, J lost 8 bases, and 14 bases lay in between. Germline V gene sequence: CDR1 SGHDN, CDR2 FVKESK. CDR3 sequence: CASSRQDFGGYTF. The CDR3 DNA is TGTGCCAGCAGCCGTCAGGATTTTGGCGGCTACACCTTC.